The source of this T cell receptor beta chain is a study of blood T cell repertoires in COVID-19. Study-wide background: Collection of acute and convalescent COVID-19 samples took place in the United States, Italy and Spain.

Assay: immunoSEQ multiplex PCR; the TCRdb copy retains only in-frame clones and omits some. The sample has over 70,000 clones; approximately 80% are singletons. Patients in Seattle were enrolled during active infection, then followed longitudinally. Per germline, CDR1 LNHDA and CDR2 SQIVND (reference sequence). The CDR3 is 14 amino acids. V gave up 7 bases and J gave up 2 bases, with 14 bases separating them. This clonotype was sampled from a man aged 25-40 years with COVID-19, enrolled during active disease. The sequenced material came from peripheral blood. The chain is built from TRBV19 and TRBJ1-2, with unresolved D. The CDR3 bases are TGTGCCAGTAAGACCTTTGGGCAGAACTATGGCTACACCTTC. Translation: CASKTFGQNYGYTF.